Listed here are 9 T cell receptor beta chains from one sample, sequenced in a study of blood T cells in healthy people across ages. A sample-barcoded 5' primer and a J-beta primer mix were used in a second PCR of roughly 7 to 12 cycles. TCRdb re-derived calls from the 5' RACE reads in MiXCR, one entry per CDR3 protein. The repertoire holds over a million distinct CDR3 sequences, with around 45% as singletons. Sequenced: blood. These receptors were taken from a woman aged 60-75 years in good health.

V usage is TRBV12-3 or TRBV12-4 and J usage is TRBJ2-1, with D maybe TRBD2 (5 bases). V was clipped by 2 bases and J by 7 bases, with 12 bases between them. CDR3 length equals 14 residues. The CDR3 DNA reads as TGTGCCAGCAGTTTAACACGGAGGATAAATGAGCAGTTCTTC. It yields the protein CASSLTRRINEQFF.

This chain links TRBV2 with TRBJ2-5; D call uncertain. The germline V gene encodes CDR1 SNHLY and CDR2 FYNNEI. Trimming shortened V by 5 bases and J by 3 bases, and 4 bases separated the two germline ends. The CDR3 length is 11 residues. CDR3 protein: CASSMEETQYF. The CDR3 DNA follows: TGTGCCAGCAGTATGGAAGAGACCCAGTACTTC.

The chain uses TRBV5-4 and TRBJ1-2; 9 bases agree with TRBD1. This CDR3 contains 14 residues. V dropped 5 bases and J dropped 4; count of bases not matched to a gene: 6. CDR1 is SGHNT, CDR2 YYREEE, per germline (reference sequence). The DNA for the CDR3 is TGTGCCAGCAGTCCCGACAGGGGGACCTATGGCTACACCTTC. Protein: CASSPDRGTYGYTF.

This clonotype was seen a few times. This chain joins TRBV6-7 and TRBJ2-7; 10 nucleotides line up with TRBD2. TRBV6-7 is known as an ORF, though its function is uncertain. J lost 0 bases, V lost 0 bases, and 8 bases had no gene match. There are 18 residues in the CDR3. The CDR3 loop reads CASSYSTPSGGPSYEQYF. Here the CDR3 DNA reads TGTGCCAGCAGTTACTCGACCCCTAGCGGGGGCCCCTCCTACGAGCAGTACTTC.

This clonotype was counted a few times. This rearrangement joins TRBV5-1 to TRBJ2-1, with 8 bases lining up with TRBD1. The CDR3 runs to 15 residues. The ends lost 6 bases at V and 10 bases at J; junction bases unmatched: 15. The V gene's germline CDR1 is SGHRS and CDR2 YFSETQ. The CDR3 coding sequence is TGCGCCAGCAAGGACGTCGGGACAGGTCTAAGCGAGCAGTTCTTC. Translating it yields CASKDVGTGLSEQFF. The variable domain in full, completed from reference TRBV5-1 and TRBJ2-1, reads KAGVTQTPRYLIKTRGQQVTLSCSPISGHRSVSWYQQTPGQGLQFLFEYFSETQRNKGNFPGRFSGRQFSNSRSEMNVSTLELGDSALYLCASKDVGTGLSEQFFGPGTRLTVL.

The V call is TRBV27, the J call TRBJ1-5; D gene ambiguous. V lost 5 bases and J 4 bases, leaving 9 bases between the germline ends. Looked up from germline, CDR1 is MNHEY and CDR2 is SMNVEV (reference sequence). The CDR3 sequence is 13 residues long. The CDR3 nucleotides are TGTGCCAGCAGTCGCCAGCCTAATCAGCCCCAGCATTTT. Its protein product is CASSRQPNQPQHF.

The table lists this clonotype with many counts. CDR3 residues: CSVQGDSETQYF. The DNA of the CDR3 is TGCAGCGTTCAAGGGGACAGTGAGACCCAGTACTTC. The V and J genes are TRBV29-1 and TRBJ2-5, with TRBD1 matching 7 bases. Germline V gives CDR1 SQVTM, CDR2 ANQGSEA. The CDR3 extends over 12 amino acids. With 5 bases clipped from V and 5 bases from J, the junction kept 5 bases outside the gene matches.

This clonotype has only a few counts. This chain joins TRBV5-5 and TRBJ2-1; D is uncertain. With 4 bases removed from V and 8 bases from J, the gap between germline ends came to 7 bases. The CDR3 is 11 residues long. CDR1 and CDR2 from the germline V gene are SGHKS and YYEKEE (reference sequence). CDR3 DNA: TGTGCCAGCAGCCGGCAGTATGAGCAGTTCTTC. It is translated as CASSRQYEQFF.

The chain combines TRBV6-2 or TRBV6-3 with TRBJ2-1, with D possibly being TRBD2 (6 bases). Germline CDR1 and CDR2: MNHEY and SVGEGT. This CDR3 contains 14 residues. The V end was cut by 4 bases, the J end by 7 bases, with 14 bases between. The CDR3 DNA reads TGTGCCAGCAGTTGGCCGGGAGTTGTTAATGAGCAGTTCTTC. It specifies CASSWPGVVNEQFF.